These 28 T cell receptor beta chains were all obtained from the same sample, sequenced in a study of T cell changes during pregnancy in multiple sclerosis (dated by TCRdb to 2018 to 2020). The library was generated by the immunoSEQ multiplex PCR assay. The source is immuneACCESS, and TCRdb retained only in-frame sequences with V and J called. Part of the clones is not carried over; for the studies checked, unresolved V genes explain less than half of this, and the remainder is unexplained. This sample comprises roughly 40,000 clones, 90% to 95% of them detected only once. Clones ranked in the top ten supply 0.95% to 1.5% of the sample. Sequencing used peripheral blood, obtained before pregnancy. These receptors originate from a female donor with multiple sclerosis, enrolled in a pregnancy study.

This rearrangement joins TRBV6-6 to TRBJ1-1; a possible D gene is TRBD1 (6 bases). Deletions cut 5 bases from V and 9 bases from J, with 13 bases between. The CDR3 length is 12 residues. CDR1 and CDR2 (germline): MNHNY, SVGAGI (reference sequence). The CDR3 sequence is CASSRKQGKAFF. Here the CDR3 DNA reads TGTGCCAGCAGTCGAAAACAGGGAAAAGCTTTCTTT.

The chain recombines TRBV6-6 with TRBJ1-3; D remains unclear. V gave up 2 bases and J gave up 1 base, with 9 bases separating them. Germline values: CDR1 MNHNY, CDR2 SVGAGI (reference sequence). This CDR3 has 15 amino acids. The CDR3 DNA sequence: TGTGCCAGCAGTTACGGTGCGGTATCTGGAAACACCATATATTTT. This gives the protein CASSYGAVSGNTIYF.

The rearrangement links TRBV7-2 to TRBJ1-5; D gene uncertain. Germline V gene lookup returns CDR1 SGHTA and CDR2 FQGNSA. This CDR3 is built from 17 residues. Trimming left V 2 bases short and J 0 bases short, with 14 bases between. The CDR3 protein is CASSLFTAPTSNQPQHF. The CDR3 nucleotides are TGTGCCAGCAGCTTATTCACAGCTCCGACTAGCAATCAGCCCCAGCATTTT. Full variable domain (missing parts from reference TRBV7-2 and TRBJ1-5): GAGVSQSPSNKVTEKGKDVELRCDPISGHTALYWYRQSLGQGLEFLIYFQGNSAPDKSGLPSDRFSAERTGGSVSTLTIQRTQQEDSAVYLCASSLFTAPTSNQPQHFGDGTRLSIL.

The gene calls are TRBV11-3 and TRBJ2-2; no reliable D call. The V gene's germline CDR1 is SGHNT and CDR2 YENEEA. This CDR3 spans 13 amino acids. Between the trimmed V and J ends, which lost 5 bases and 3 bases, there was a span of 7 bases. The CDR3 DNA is TGTGCCAGCAGCCTCTACTACACCGGGGAGCTGTTTTTT. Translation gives CASSLYYTGELFF.

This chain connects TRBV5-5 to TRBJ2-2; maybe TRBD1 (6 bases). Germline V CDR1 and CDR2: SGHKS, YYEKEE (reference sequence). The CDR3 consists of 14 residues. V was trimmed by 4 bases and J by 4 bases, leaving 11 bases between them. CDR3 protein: CASSTGQITGELFF. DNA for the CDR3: TGTGCCAGCAGCACCGGACAGATCACCGGGGAGCTGTTTTTT.

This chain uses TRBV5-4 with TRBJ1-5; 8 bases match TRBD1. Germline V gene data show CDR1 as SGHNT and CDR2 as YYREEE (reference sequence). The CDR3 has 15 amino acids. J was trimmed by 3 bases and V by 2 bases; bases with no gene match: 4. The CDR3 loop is CASSFGTGPNQPQHF. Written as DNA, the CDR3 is TGTGCCAGCAGCTTCGGGACAGGCCCCAATCAGCCCCAGCATTTT.

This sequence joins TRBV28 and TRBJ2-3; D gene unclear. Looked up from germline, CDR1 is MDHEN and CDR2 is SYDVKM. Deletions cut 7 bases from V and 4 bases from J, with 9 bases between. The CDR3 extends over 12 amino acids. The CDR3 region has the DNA TGTGCCAGCACCCAGTCCCCAGATACGCAGTATTTT. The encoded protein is CASTQSPDTQYF. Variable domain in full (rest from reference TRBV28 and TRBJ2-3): DVKVTQSSRYLVKRTGEKVFLECVQDMDHENMFWYRQDPGLGLRLIYFSYDVKMKEKGDIPEGYSVSREKKERFSLILESASTNQTSMYLCASTQSPDTQYFGPGTRLTVL.

The CDR3 here is CASSLTGDNQPQHF. The CDR3 nucleotides read TGTGCCAGCAGCTTGACAGGGGACAATCAGCCCCAGCATTTT. The chain couples TRBV14 to TRBJ1-5, with TRBD1 matching 8 bases. Germline V gives CDR1 SGHDN, CDR2 FVKESK. The CDR3 runs to 14 residues. V shed 5 bases and J 3 bases; nucleotides not matched to a gene: 3. The whole variable domain, filled in from reference TRBV14 and TRBJ1-5, reads EAGVTQFPSHSVIEKGQTVTLRCDPISGHDNLYWYRRVMGKEIKFLLHFVKESKQDESGMPNNRFLAERTGGTYSTLKVQPAELEDSGVYFCASSLTGDNQPQHFGDGTRLSIL.

CDR3 sequence: CASTAAPAGGTDTQYF. In nucleotides, the CDR3 is TGTGCCAGCACCGCAGCGCCAGCGGGAGGAACAGATACGCAGTATTTT. The chain recombines TRBV28 with TRBJ2-3; TRBD2 matches 9 bases. Trimming at V came to 7 bases and at J to 3 bases, leaving 11 bases not matched to a gene. The CDR3 consists of 16 residues. Germline V lookup: CDR1 MDHEN, CDR2 SYDVKM.

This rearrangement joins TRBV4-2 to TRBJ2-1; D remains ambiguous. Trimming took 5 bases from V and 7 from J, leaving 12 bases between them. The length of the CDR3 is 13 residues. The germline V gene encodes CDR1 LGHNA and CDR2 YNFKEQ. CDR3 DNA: TGTGCCAGCAGCTCCCCGCCCCGGAATGAGCAGTTCTTC. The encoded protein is CASSSPPRNEQFF.

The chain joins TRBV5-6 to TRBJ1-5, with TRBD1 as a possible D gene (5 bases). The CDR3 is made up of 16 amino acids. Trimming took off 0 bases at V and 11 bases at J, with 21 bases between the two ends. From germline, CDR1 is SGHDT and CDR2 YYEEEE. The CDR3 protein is CASSLGEEGARQSQHF. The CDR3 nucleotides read TGTGCCAGCAGCTTGGGTGAGGAAGGGGCGCGACAGTCCCAGCATTTT.

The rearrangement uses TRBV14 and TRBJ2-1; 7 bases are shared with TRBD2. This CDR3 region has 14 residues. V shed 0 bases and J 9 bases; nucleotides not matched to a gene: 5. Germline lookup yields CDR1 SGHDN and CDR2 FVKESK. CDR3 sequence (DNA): TGTGCCAGCAGCCAAGAGGCGGGAGTGGGTGAGCAGTTCTTC. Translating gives CASSQEAGVGEQFF.

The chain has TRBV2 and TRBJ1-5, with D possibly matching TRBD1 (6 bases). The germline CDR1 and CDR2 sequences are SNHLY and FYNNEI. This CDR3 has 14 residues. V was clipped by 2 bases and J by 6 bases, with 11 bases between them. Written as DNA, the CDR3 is TGTGCCAGCAGTGAACAGGGGCCAAGTCAGCCCCAGCATTTT. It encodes CASSEQGPSQPQHF.

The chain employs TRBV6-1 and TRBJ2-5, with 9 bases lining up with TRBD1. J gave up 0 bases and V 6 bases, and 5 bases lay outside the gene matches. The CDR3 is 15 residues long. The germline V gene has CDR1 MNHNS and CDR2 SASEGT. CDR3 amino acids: CASSGTGTHQETQYF. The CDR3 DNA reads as TGTGCCAGCAGCGGGACAGGGACCCACCAAGAGACCCAGTACTTC.

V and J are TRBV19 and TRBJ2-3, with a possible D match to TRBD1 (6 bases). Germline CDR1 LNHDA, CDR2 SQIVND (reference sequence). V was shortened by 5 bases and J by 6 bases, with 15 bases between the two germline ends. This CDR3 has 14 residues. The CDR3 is CASSPTGPTDTQYF. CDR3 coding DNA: TGTGCCAGTAGTCCGACAGGACCGACGGATACGCAGTATTTT.

In DNA form, the CDR3 reads TGCGCCAGCAGCCACTACTCAGATACGCAGTATTTT. Amino acids: CASSHYSDTQYF. V and J are TRBV4-1 and TRBJ2-3; no reliable D call. The CDR3 covers 12 residues. Germline-derived CDR1 and CDR2 are MGHRA and YSYEKL. V was pared by 3 bases and J by 4 bases, with 5 bases between.

DNA for the CDR3: TGTGCCAGCAGCCCCCAACCACTTTCAGGGGGTGAGACCCAGTACTTC. It codes for CASSPQPLSGGETQYF. V and J are TRBV9 and TRBJ2-5; 7 nucleotides match TRBD1. Per germline, CDR1 SGDLS and CDR2 YYNGEE. Germline trimming cut 4 bases from V and 5 bases from J; bases unmatched to any gene: 14. The CDR3 has 16 amino acids.

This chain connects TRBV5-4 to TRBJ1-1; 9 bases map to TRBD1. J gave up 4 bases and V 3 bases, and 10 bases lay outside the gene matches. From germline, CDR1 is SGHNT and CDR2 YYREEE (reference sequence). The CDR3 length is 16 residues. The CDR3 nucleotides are TGTGCCAGCAGCTCTAGACAGGGGGGACTTCTCACTGAAGCTTTCTTT. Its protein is CASSSRQGGLLTEAFF.

In DNA form, the CDR3 reads TGTGCCAGCAGTTTTATAGGGGACACCGGGGAGCTGTTTTTT. Its translation: CASSFIGDTGELFF. The V call is TRBV28, the J call TRBJ2-2; tentatively, D is TRBD1 (5 bases). The CDR3 spans 14 residues. From germline, CDR1 is MDHEN and CDR2 SYDVKM. Trimming took 3 bases from V and 3 from J, leaving 8 bases between them.

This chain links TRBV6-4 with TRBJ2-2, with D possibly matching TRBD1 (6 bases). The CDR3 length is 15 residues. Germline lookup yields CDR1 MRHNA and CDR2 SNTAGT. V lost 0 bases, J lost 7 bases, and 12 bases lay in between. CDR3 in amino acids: CASSDSQGEHGELFF. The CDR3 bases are TGTGCCAGCAGTGACTCACAGGGAGAGCACGGGGAGCTGTTTTTT.

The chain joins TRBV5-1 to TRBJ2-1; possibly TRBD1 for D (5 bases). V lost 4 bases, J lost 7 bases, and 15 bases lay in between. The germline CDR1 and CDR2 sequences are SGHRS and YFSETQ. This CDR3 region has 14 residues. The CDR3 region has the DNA TGCGCCAGCAGCCAGAGTGGGGCCGGGAATGAGCAGTTCTTC. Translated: CASSQSGAGNEQFF.

The CDR3 nucleotides are TGTGCCAGCAGCGAGAGGTATGAGCAGTTCTTC. Its translation: CASSERYEQFF. The rearrangement joins TRBV6-5 to TRBJ2-1; D is unresolved. The V end was cut by 6 bases, the J end by 8 bases, with 8 bases between. The germline V gene encodes CDR1 MNHEY and CDR2 SVGAGI. CDR3 size: 11 residues.

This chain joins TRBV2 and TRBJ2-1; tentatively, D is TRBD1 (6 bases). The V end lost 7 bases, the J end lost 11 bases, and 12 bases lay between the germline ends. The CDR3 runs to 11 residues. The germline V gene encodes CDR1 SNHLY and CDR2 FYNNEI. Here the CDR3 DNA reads TGTGCCAGCACCCAACAGGGCCAGCAGTTCTTC. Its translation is CASTQQGQQFF.

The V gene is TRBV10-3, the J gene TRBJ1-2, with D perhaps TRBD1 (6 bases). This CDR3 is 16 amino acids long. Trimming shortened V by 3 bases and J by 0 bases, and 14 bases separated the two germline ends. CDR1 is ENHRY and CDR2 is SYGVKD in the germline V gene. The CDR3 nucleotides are TGTGCCATCAGTGATCTTACAGGGTCCGCTAACTATGGCTACACCTTC. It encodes CAISDLTGSANYGYTF.

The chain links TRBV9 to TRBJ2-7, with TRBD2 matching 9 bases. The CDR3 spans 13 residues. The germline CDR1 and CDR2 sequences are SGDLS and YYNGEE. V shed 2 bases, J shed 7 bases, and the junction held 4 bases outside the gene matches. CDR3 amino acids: CASSVGGRGEQYF. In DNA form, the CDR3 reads TGTGCCAGCAGCGTTGGCGGGAGGGGTGAGCAGTACTTC.

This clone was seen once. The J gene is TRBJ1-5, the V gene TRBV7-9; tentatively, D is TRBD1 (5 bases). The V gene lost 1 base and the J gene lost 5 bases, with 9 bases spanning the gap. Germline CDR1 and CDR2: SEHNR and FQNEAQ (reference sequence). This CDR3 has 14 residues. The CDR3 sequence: CASSLVGGDQPQHF. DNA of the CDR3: TGTGCCAGCAGCTTAGTGGGGGGGGATCAGCCCCAGCATTTT.

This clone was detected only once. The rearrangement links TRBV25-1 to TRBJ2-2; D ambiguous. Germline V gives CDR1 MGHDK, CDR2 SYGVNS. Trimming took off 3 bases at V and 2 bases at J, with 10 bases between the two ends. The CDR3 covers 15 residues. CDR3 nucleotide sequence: TGTGCCAGCAGTGATATCGCGGATAACACCGGGGAGCTGTTTTTT. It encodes CASSDIADNTGELFF.

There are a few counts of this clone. CDR3 DNA: TGTGCCAGCTCACCACGCGGCGGGGCAGGGGGCGAGCAGTACTTC. Encoded protein: CASSPRGGAGGEQYF. The chain is built from TRBV18 and TRBJ2-7; D possibly corresponds to TRBD1 (7 bases). This CDR3 comprises 15 residues. From germline, CDR1 is KGHSH and CDR2 LQKENI. V was pared by 1 base and J by 6 bases, with 16 bases between.